The T cell receptor (beta chain) under discussion was sequenced for a study of T cell clonality in common variable immunodeficiency. This clone was seen many times. The read terminates 3 residues before the CDR3 end, so the remaining end is supplied by the germline J gene. Libraries were prepared by immunoSEQ multiplex PCR; TCRdb keeps only in-frame clonotypes and omits some of them. There are 35,000 to 55,000 clones in the sample, none observed a single time. The CDR3 extends over 14 amino acids. Looked up from germline, CDR1 is MNHNS and CDR2 is SASEGT. V was pared by 1 base and J by 0 bases, with 6 bases between.

The sequence derives from a person aged 18 to 70 in good health. This chain links TRBV6-1 with TRBJ1-1, with D uncertain. Sequenced input: peripheral blood mononuclear cells. The DNA read from the CDR3 is TGTGCCAGCAGTGAAGGCCAGTTGAACACTGAA. Amino acid sequence: CASSEGQLNTE. The full CDR3 sequence reads CASSEGQLNTEAFF.